This TCR beta chain was retrieved from a study of T cell responses to AZD1222 COVID-19 vaccine (dated by TCRdb to the early 2020s). At the level of the whole study: TCR sequencing was performed for 230 to 250 trial participants, of whom approximately 200 were given two doses of AZD1222 and 26 were given two doses of MenACWY control vaccine. Trial participants were enrolled into age subgroups of 18-55, 56-69 and 70-plus years, which contained around 140, 26 and 57 TCR-sequenced participants, respectively. Study-wide findings and limitations: Participants were mostly white British, with more females than males. The authors suggested clonal diversity may have been underestimated. Spike-specific TCR breadth and depth rose significantly after two AZD1222 doses compared with day 0 and with MenACWY recipients. Conclusions about previously exposed vaccinees are limited, since just five to seven AZD1222 recipients were seropositive for SARS-CoV-2 at baseline. The vaccine-associated CD4 TCRs covered the entire spike protein, and the dominant responses fell in regions 160-218 and 743-854. No day 14 peak-response samples were available, so repertoires were characterized only after the peak T cell response. In the small 56-69-year group, the increase in depth fell short of significance, most likely because of low power. Reportedly, almost half of the unique spike-specific TCRs recognized epitopes lying outside the regions that are mutated in the B.1.351 and B.1.1.7 variants.

The CDR3 regions of human TCRbeta chains were analyzed by immunosequencing. The study's processing was this. Repertoire TCRs were checked for matches against a reference library of SARS-CoV-2-specific TCRs that had been generated using the MIRA antigen-specificity platform. Breadth was defined as the fraction of unique TCRs that were SARS-CoV-2-associated, and depth was defined as the fraction of total T cells that were SARS-CoV-2-associated. Using the MIRA data, each spike-specific TCR was mapped to the spike region that the TCR reacts to and placed in a CD4 or CD8 class. Log10-transformed breadth and depth values were compared by one-way ANOVA with Sidak's multiple comparisons tests. TCRdb took this table from immuneACCESS and kept in-frame rearrangements with V and J called. Such tables lack part of the clones; where checked against another copy, unresolved V genes explain under half of the gap, and the rest is unexplained. Clone size and the V and J calls come from that table; the DNA yielded D and trimming. The sample table contains around 75,000 clones; only one count was recorded for 88% of them. 9% to 10% of the sample belongs to the ten largest clones.

Concerning this clone itself: There is no known antigen for this receptor. The record has no base qualities; no much larger clone is one base away.

Explained via the paper, the time point label denotes: about 28 days (+/-7) after the second vaccine dose. Interpreted using the paper, the treatment or condition label stands for: meningococcal conjugate vaccine given as trial control. Vaccinee samples were obtained from the UK trials COV001 and COV002, which included a single-blind randomized controlled phase 2/3 trial of AZD1222 (ChAdOx1 nCoV-19) in healthy adults. Trial participant PBMC samples were collected at day 0 and day 28 after the second dose for TCRbeta chain sequencing. Sequences LGHNA (CDR1) and YNFKEQ (CDR2) are obtained from the germline V gene. Deletion took 0 bases off V and 1 base off J, with a span of 9 bases between the germline ends. From cysteine to phenylalanine, the CDR3 is 15 amino acids long. The read is trimmed to its CDR3 DNA, 45 bases read in frame from base 1.

The chain joins TRBV4-2 to TRBJ1-1, and possibly TRBD1, on 6 matching bases. This TCR was recovered from an adult who received the MenACWY meningococcal vaccine as a control. The material was peripheral blood, obtained 28 days after the second dose of the MenACWY control vaccine. DNA sequence: TGTGCCAGCAGCCAAGATGGGGGCGCGAACACTGAAGCTTTCTTT. This translates into CASSQDGGANTEAFF.